This T cell receptor (beta chain) was found in a study of blood T cell repertoires in COVID-19. Profiling relied on immunoSEQ multiplex PCR, and the TCRdb table lists in-frame clones only, not all of them. The table lists hundreds of thousands of clones, about 90% of them singletons. This CDR3 is built from 14 residues. CDR1 and CDR2 (germline): KGHSH, LQKENI. V shed 3 bases and J 6 bases; nucleotides not matched to a gene: 8. Sequences were obtained from peripheral blood. The chain joins TRBV18 to TRBJ2-7; TRBD1 matches 7 bases. The receptor was isolated from a woman in her forties who had recovered from COVID-19. This CDR3 reads CASSPPGTEPEQYF. For the CDR3, the DNA is TGTGCCAGCTCACCTCCGGGGACAGAACCCGAGCAGTACTTC.